The rows below give T cell receptor beta chains drawn from one sample of a study of T-cell reconstitution after alpha-beta-depleted transplantation in children. TCRdb fed the PCR reads into MiXCR, producing one record per CDR3 protein. The sample includes roughly 790,000 distinct CDR3 sequences, about 16% of them seen just once. The sequencing here drew on PBMCs, mostly from graft donor cells, taken 360 days after TCRalphabeta/CD19-depleted stem cell transplant. The receptor source for this set is a male patient younger than 18 who had a stem cell transplant for acute lymphoblastic leukemia, so the T cells may come from the graft donor. The conserved cysteine and the conserved F or W are not part of the CDR3 here.

v_gene	len	j_gene	CDR3aa
TRBV6-2/TRBV6-3	13	TRBJ2-1	ASRTRGGSYNEQF
TRBV5-1	13	TRBJ2-1	ASSLTGWSYNEQF
TRBV24-1	13	TRBJ1-4	ATSDGTGVSQKLF
TRBV4-2	11	TRBJ2-7	ASSETHTYEQY
TRBV5-1	11	TRBJ1-4	ASSRFSGEKLF
TRBV6-5	14	TRBJ1-6	ASSYQASSYNSPLH
TRBV12-3/TRBV12-4	11	TRBJ2-7	ASSLTPHDEQY
TRBV20-1	12	TRBJ1-2	SAFRQGLSYGYT
TRBV29-1	11	TRBJ2-7	SVEGTGYYEQY
TRBV7-9	13	TRBJ2-3	ASSLEWGATDTQY
TRBV20-1	15	TRBJ2-4	SAEPLDRRGYKNIQY
TRBV5-1	13	TRBJ2-3	ASSFRQRPTDTQY
TRBV12-3/TRBV12-4	12	TRBJ2-7	ASSYSSVSYEQY
TRBV4-1	13	TRBJ2-7	ASSRAGGRGYEQY
TRBV9	12	TRBJ2-2	ASSVAGSAGELF